The present T cell receptor (beta chain) was sequenced within a study of T cell repertoires in cytomegalovirus infection. Germline V gives CDR1 SGHTA, CDR2 FQGNSA. This CDR3 region has 14 residues. V shed 1 base, J shed 6 bases, and the junction held 4 bases outside the gene matches. One entry per CDR3 protein results from TCRdb running MiXCR on the reads. The sample records 60,000 to 75,000 distinct CDR3 sequences, 3.5% to 4% being singletons. The table lists this clonotype with many counts. The chain links TRBV7-2 to TRBJ2-3; 7 positions match TRBD2. The TCR was taken from a human donor in good health (CMV status not recorded). Some clones in this sample may be carry-over from other donors' samples. Sample: PBMCs. The CDR3 nucleotides are TGTGCCAGCAGCTTAGATGCGGGAGCTGATACGCAGTATTTT. This translates into CASSLDAGADTQYF.